Shown below are 7 T cell receptor beta chains from a single sample sequenced in a study of spatial heterogeneity in lung cancer. Their cognate antigens are unknown. Time point defined: sample taken at primary tumor resection. TCRdb independently ran MiXCR on the 5' RACE reads; one entry per CDR3 protein. This table holds 13,000 or so distinct CDR3 sequences, under 6% found once. Overall study findings and caveats: Tumoral mutation counts were tracked by counts of expanded intratumoral alpha and beta TCRs.

The specimen was lung tumor tissue, collected at surgery. These receptors all stem from a male donor with early-stage non-small cell lung cancer.

This clonotype was recorded at least ten times. V and J are TRBV11-3 and TRBJ2-5; D remains unclear. The V end was cut by 0 bases, the J end by 5 bases, with 4 bases between. CDR3 length: 12 amino acids. From germline, CDR1 is SGHNT and CDR2 YENEEA. The CDR3: CASSLEGETQYF. CDR3 nucleotides: TGTGCCAGCAGCTTAGAGGGGGAGACCCAGTACTTC.

This clonotype was counted ten times or more. The DNA of the CDR3 is TGTGCCAGCACGGCCGGGACAGGGGTTCGCGAGCAGTACTTC. Amino acids: CASTAGTGVREQYF. The chain recombines TRBV18 with TRBJ2-7; TRBD1 aligns across 10 bases. V gave up 8 bases and J gave up 6 bases; unmatched junction bases: 10. The CDR3 contains 14 residues. The germline CDR1 and CDR2 sequences are KGHSH and LQKENI.

This clonotype came up many times. The chain is built from TRBV4-3 and TRBJ1-2; D not resolved. Germline lookup yields CDR1 LGHNA and CDR2 YSLEER. This CDR3 is built from 15 residues. V lost 2 bases, J lost 4 bases, and 14 bases lay in between. CDR3 bases: TGCGCCAGCAGCCAATCTCTCCAGCAACGCTATGGCTACACCTTC. This sequence encodes CASSQSLQQRYGYTF.

This clonotype was counted a few times. This chain uses TRBV7-9 with TRBJ1-3; a weak D match, TRBD1 (6 bases). Deletions cut 0 bases from V and 0 bases from J, with 12 bases between. Per the germline V gene, CDR1 is SEHNR and CDR2 is FQNEAQ (reference sequence). There are 17 residues in the CDR3. CDR3 amino acids: CASSLAPRGASGNTIYF. The CDR3 DNA reads as TGTGCCAGCAGCTTAGCGCCCAGGGGAGCCTCTGGAAACACCATATATTTT.

This clonotype was recorded many times. The gene calls are TRBV24-1 and TRBJ2-2; D is unclear. CDR1 KGHDR and CDR2 SFDVKD come from the germline V gene. Deletions cut 9 bases from V and 3 bases from J, with 4 bases between. This CDR3 has 11 amino acids. CDR3 protein: CATGYTGELFF. In nucleotides, the CDR3 is TGTGCCACCGGGTACACCGGGGAGCTGTTTTTT.

This clonotype was picked up many times. The chain recombines TRBV6-2 or TRBV6-3 with TRBJ1-1; D unresolved. The CDR3 loop spans 14 amino acids. CDR1 is MNHEY and CDR2 is SVGEGT in the germline V gene. V shed 1 base and J shed 0 bases, with 6 bases lying between them. The CDR3 here is CASSYLSMNTEAFF. The CDR3 bases are TGTGCCAGCAGTTACTTGTCGATGAACACTGAAGCTTTCTTT.

This clonotype occurred many times. The rearrangement joins TRBV10-3 to TRBJ2-2, with D uncertain. The ends were cut back, 3 bases at V and 7 bases at J, with 6 bases in the middle. Per germline, CDR1 ENHRY and CDR2 SYGVKD. The CDR3 covers 12 residues. CDR3 sequence reads: CAISDPDGELFF. The CDR3 region has the DNA TGTGCCATCAGTGATCCTGACGGGGAGCTGTTTTTT.